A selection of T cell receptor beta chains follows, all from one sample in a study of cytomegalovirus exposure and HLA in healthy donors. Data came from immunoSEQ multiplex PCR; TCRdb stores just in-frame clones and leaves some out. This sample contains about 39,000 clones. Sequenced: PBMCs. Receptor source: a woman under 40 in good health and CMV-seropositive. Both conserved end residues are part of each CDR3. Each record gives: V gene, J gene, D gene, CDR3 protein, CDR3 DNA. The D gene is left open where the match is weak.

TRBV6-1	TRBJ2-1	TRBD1	CASSERQGGSDEQFF	TGTGCCAGCAGTGAAAGACAGGGGGGTTCCGATGAGCAGTTCTTC
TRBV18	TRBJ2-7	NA	CASSPNGESYEQYF	TGTGCCAGCTCACCAAACGGTGAGTCCTACGAGCAGTACTTC
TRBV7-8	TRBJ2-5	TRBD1	CASSYGQEKVTQYF	TGTGCCAGCAGCTACGGACAGGAGAAGGTGACCCAGTACTTC
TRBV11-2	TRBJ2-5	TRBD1	CASSLAPTGGQETQYF	TGTGCCAGCAGCTTAGCCCCGACAGGGGGCCAAGAGACCCAGTACTTC
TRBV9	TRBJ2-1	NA	CASSKKSRSYNEQFF	TGTGCCAGCAGCAAGAAGTCGCGGTCGTACAATGAGCAGTTCTTC
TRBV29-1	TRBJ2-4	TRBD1	CSVGIGQGAPNIQYF	TGCAGCGTTGGGATCGGGCAGGGGGCCCCAAACATTCAGTACTTC
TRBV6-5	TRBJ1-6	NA	CASSYGGVAYNSPLHF	TGTGCCAGCAGTTATGGAGGAGTCGCCTATAATTCACCCCTCCACTTT
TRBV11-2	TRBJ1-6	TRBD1	CASSLLLDRDTSPLHF	TGTGCCAGCAGCTTACTCTTAGACAGGGACACTTCACCCCTCCACTTT
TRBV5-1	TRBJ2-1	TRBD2	CASSLTTSGDYNEQFF	TGCGCCAGCAGCCTGACGACTAGCGGAGACTACAATGAGCAGTTCTTC
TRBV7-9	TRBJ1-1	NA	CAPSPNGRRGAAPPEAFF	TGTGCTCCCAGCCCAAACGGCAGACGGGGGGCCGCCCCCCCTGAAGCTTTCTTT
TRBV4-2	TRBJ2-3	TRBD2	CASSQGSRAGGHQYF	TGTGCCAGCAGCCAAGGTAGTCGAGCGGGGGGGCACCAGTATTTT
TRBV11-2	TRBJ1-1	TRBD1	CASSRPRDRNTEAFF	TGTGCCAGCAGTCGCCCACGGGACAGGAACACTGAAGCTTTCTTT
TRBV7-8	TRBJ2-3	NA	CASSLSWLTDTQYF	TGTGCCAGCAGCTTAAGTTGGCTCACAGATACGCAGTATTTT
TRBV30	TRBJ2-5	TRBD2	CACSAQRGVQETQYF	TGTGCCTGTAGTGCTCAGCGGGGGGTCCAAGAGACCCAGTACTTC
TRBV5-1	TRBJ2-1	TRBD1	CASSRSGQGRNEQFF	TGCGCCAGCAGTCGTTCGGGACAGGGTCGGAATGAGCAGTTCTTC
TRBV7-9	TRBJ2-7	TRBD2	CASGTSGVAHEQYF	TGTGCCAGCGGGACTAGCGGGGTTGCCCACGAGCAGTACTTC
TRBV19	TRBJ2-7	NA	CATSSTAISYEQYF	TGTGCCACTTCCTCGACAGCTATCTCCTACGAGCAGTACTTC
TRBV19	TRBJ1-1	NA	CASRPREGGYTEAFF	TGTGCCAGTAGACCTCGAGAGGGTGGGTACACTGAAGCTTTCTTT
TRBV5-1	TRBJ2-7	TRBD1	CASSSDRGNYEQYF	TGCGCCAGCAGCTCGGACAGGGGGAACTACGAGCAGTACTTC
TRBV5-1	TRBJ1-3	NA	CASSFGQTMGNTIYF	TGCGCCAGCAGCTTTGGACAGACGATGGGAAACACCATATATTTT
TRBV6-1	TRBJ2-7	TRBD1	CATDHRGAYEQYF	TGTGCCACCGACCACAGGGGCGCCTACGAGCAGTACTTC
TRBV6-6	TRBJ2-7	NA	CASRDFSISYEQYF	TGTGCCAGCCGGGACTTTAGTATCTCCTACGAGCAGTACTTC
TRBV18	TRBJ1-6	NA	CASSLQQGSYNSPLHF	TGTGCCAGCTCACTCCAGCAGGGTTCCTATAATTCACCCCTCCACTTT
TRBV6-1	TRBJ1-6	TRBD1	CASTPGGLNSPLHF	TGTGCCAGCACGCCAGGGGGCCTAAATTCACCCCTCCACTTT
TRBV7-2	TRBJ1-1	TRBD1	CASSLGTGGSEAFF	TGTGCCAGCAGCTTAGGGACAGGGGGCTCTGAAGCTTTCTTT